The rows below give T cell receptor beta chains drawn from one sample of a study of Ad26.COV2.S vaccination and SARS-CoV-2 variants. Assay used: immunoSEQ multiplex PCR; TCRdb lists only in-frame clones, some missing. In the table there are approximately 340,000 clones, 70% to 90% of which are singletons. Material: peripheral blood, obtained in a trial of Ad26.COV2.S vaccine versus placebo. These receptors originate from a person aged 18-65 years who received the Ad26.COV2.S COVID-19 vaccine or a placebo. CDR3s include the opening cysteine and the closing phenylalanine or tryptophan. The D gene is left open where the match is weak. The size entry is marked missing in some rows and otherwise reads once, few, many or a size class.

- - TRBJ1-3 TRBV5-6 CASSLRGPGNTIYF TGTGCCAGCAGCTTGAGAGGACCAGGAAACACCATATATTTT
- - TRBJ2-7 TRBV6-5 CASSYILGHEQYF TGTGCCAGCAGTTATATCCTAGGGCACGAGCAGTACTTC
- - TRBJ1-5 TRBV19 CASSMSRDGQPQHF TGTGCCAGTAGTATGAGCCGGGACGGTCAGCCCCAGCATTTT
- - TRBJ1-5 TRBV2 CASARGPLNQPQHF TGTGCCAGCGCAAGAGGCCCCCTGAATCAGCCCCAGCATTTT
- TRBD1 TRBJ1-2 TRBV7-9 CASSYGTGETNYGYTF TGTGCCAGCAGCTACGGGACAGGGGAAACTAACTATGGCTACACCTTC
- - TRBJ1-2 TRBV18 CASSPPVQSDYGYTF TGTGCCAGCTCACCACCGGTGCAGAGTGACTATGGCTACACCTTC
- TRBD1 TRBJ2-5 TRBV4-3 CASSQDRQGDETQYF TGCGCCAGCAGCCAAGATCGACAGGGTGATGAGACCCAGTACTTC
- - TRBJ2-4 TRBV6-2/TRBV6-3 CASSYSGLGAKNIQYF TGTGCCAGCAGTTACTCGGGGTTAGGGGCCAAAAACATTCAGTACTTC
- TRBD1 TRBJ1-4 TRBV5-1 CASSLDRGGHEKLFF TGCGCCAGCAGCTTGGACAGGGGGGGACATGAAAAACTGTTTTTT
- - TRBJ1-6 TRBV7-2 CASSLRGTPNSPLHF TGTGCCAGCAGCTTACGCGGGACGCCTAATTCACCCCTCCACTTT
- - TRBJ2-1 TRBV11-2 CASTSLRGGRGDEQFF TGTGCCAGCACCTCCCTGAGGGGTGGCAGGGGCGATGAGCAGTTCTTC
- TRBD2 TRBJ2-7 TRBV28 CASSFSRAGGYEQYF TGTGCCAGCAGTTTTTCACGGGCGGGAGGATACGAGCAGTACTTC
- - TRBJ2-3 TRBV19 CASSEWGSTDTQYF TGTGCCAGTAGTGAGTGGGGGAGCACAGATACGCAGTATTTT
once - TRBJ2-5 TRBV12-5 CASGLVRDSGGGTQYF TGTGCTAGTGGTTTGGTACGGGATTCCGGCGGTGGGACCCAGTACTTC
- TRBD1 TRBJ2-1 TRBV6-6 CASSRETGGGGTGNNEQFF TGTGCCAGCAGTCGGGAGACAGGGGGAGGAGGTACGGGCAACAATGAGCAGTTCTTC
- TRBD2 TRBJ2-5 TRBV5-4 CAGKLAGMETQYF TGTGCCGGGAAACTAGCGGGAATGGAGACCCAGTACTTC
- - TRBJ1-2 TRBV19 CASSMVWQGHYGYTF TGTGCCAGTAGTATGGTCTGGCAGGGACACTATGGCTACACCTTC
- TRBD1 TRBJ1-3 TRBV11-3 CASRGTGGSGNTIYF TGTGCCAGCAGGGGGACAGGGGGTTCTGGAAACACCATATATTTT
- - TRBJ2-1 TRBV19 CASSTRKFKYNEQFF TGTGCCAGTAGTACTAGAAAGTTCAAATACAATGAGCAGTTCTTC
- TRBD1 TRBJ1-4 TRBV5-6 CASSQRTGILFF TGTGCCAGCAGCCAGAGGACAGGGATACTGTTTTTT
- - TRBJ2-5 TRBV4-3 CASSQDWGETQYF TGCGCCAGCAGCCAAGATTGGGGGGAGACCCAGTACTTC
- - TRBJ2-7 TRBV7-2 CASSLGGNSYEQYF TGTGCCAGCAGCTTAGGGGGGAACTCCTACGAGCAGTACTTC
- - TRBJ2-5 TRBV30 CAWNLWVSGRETQYF TGTGCCTGGAACCTATGGGTTAGCGGTCGAGAGACCCAGTACTTC
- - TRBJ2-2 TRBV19 CASSIVLNTGELFF TGTGCCAGTAGTATAGTTCTGAACACCGGGGAGCTGTTTTTT
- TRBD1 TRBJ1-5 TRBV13 CASSSDRVQPQHF TGTGCCAGCAGCTCGGACAGGGTTCAGCCCCAGCATTTT
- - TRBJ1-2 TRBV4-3 CASSQAIENYGYTF TGCGCCAGCAGCCAAGCGATAGAAAACTATGGCTACACCTTC
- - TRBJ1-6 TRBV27 CATSSSSYNSPLHF TGTGCCACCTCTAGTAGCTCCTATAATTCACCCCTCCACTTT
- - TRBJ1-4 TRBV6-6 CASSTGHLNEKLFF TGTGCCAGCAGTACGGGACATCTAAATGAAAAACTGTTTTTT
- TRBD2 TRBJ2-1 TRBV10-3 CAISLTSSQGEQFF TGTGCCATCAGTCTGACTAGCTCTCAGGGTGAGCAGTTCTTC
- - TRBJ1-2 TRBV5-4 CASSPGDGYTF TGTGCCAGCAGCCCCGGGGACGGCTACACCTTC
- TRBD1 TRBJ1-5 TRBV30 CAWSGTGGQPQHF TGTGCCTGGAGTGGGACAGGGGGTCAGCCCCAGCATTTT
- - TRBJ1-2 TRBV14 CASSQVVAGDYGYTF TGTGCCAGCAGCCAAGTAGTGGCAGGGGACTATGGCTACACCTTC
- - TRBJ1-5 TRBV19 CASTLGVSNQPQHF TGTGCCAGTACCCTAGGGGTTAGCAATCAGCCCCAGCATTTT
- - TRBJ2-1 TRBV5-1 CASSLSANEQFF TGCGCCAGCAGCTTGTCGGCGAATGAGCAGTTCTTC
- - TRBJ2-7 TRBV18 CASSPDLDSLYEQYF TGTGCCAGCTCACCAGATCTAGACAGCCTTTACGAGCAGTACTTC